This T cell receptor (beta chain) was observed in a study of sequential checkpoint blockade in melanoma. The treatment: randomized to nivolumab then ipilimumab (arm A) or the reverse (arm B). The CDR3 has 17 amino acids. CDR1 SNHLY and CDR2 FYNNEI come from the germline V gene. The ends lost 3 bases at V and 2 bases at J; junction bases unmatched: 8. Clones were read by immunoSEQ multiplex PCR, and TCRdb kept only the in-frame ones, dropping some. Of 20,000 to 25,000 clones in the sample, less than 75% were seen once. This clonotype originated in a human donor with melanoma. This sample comprised CD8+ T cells sorted from blood (inferred from file names), obtained from a patient given nivolumab and ipilimumab in sequence. The rearrangement joins TRBV2 to TRBJ2-3, with TRBD2 identical over 10 bases. This chain's CDR3 is CASSDPLAGAYTDTQYF. The CDR3 region has the DNA TGTGCCAGCAGTGATCCCCTAGCGGGGGCCTACACAGATACGCAGTATTTT.